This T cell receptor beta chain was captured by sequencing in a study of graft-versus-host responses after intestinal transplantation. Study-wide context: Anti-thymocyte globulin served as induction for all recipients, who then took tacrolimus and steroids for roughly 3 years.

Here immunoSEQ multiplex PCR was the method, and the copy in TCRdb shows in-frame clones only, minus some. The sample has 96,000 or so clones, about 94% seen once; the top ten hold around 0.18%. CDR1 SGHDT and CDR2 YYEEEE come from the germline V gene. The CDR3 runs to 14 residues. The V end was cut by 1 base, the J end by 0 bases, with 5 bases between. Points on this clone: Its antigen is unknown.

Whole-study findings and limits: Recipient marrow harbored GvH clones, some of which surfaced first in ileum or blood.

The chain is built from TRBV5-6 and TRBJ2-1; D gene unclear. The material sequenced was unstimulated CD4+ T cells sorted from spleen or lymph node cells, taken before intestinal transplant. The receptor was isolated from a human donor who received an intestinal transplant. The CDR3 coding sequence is TGTGCCAGCAGCTTGTGGAGCTCCTACAATGAGCAGTTCTTC. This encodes CASSLWSSYNEQFF.